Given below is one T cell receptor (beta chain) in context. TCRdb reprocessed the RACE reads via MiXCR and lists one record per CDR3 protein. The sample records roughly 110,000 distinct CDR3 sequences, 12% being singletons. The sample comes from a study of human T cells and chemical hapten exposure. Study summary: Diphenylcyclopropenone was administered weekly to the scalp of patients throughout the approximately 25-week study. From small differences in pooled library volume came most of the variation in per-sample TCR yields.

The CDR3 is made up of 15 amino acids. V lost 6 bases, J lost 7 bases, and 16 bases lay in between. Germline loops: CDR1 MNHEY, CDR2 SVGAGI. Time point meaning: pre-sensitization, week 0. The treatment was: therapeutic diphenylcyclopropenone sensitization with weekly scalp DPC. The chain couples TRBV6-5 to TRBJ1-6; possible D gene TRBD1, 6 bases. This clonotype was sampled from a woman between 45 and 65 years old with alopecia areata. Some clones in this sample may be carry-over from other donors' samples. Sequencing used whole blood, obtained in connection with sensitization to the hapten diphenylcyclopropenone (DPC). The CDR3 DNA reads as TGTGCCAGCAGCTACGGGCGGCAGGGGAATTCACCCCTCCACTTT. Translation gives CASSYGRQGNSPLHF.